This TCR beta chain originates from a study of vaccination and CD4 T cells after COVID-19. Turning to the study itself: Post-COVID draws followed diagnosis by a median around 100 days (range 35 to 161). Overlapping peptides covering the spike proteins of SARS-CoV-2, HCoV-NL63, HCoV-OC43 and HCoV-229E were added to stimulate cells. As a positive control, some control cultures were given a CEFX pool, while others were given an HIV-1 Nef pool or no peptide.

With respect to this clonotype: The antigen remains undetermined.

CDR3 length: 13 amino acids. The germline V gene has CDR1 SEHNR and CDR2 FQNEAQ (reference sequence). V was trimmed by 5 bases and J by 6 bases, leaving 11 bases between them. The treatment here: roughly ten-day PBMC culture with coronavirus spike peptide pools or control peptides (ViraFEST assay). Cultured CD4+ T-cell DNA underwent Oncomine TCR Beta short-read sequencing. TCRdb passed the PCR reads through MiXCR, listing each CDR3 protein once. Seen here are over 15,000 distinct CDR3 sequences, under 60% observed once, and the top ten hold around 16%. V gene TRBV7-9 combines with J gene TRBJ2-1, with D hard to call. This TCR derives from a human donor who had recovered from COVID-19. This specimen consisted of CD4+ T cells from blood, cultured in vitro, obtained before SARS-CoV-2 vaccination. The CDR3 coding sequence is TGTGCCAGCAGCCCCAAGCCCCGCAATGAGCAGTTCTTC. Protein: CASSPKPRNEQFF.